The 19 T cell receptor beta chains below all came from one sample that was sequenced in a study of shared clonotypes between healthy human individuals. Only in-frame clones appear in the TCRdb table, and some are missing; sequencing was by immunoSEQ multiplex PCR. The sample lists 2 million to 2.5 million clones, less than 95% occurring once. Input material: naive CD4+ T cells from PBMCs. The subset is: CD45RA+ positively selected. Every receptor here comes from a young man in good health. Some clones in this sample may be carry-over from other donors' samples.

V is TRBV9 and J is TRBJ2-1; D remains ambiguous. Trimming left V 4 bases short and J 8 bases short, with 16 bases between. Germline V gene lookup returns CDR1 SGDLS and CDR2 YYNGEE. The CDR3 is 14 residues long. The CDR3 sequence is CASSSRAKYDEQFF. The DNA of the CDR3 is TGTGCCAGCAGCAGCCGGGCCAAATACGATGAGCAGTTCTTC.

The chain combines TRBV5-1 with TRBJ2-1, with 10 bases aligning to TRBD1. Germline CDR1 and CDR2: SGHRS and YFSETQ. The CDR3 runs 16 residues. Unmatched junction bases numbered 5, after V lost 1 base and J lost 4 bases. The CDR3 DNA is TGCGCCAGCAGCTTGTTTGGGACAGGGGAATACAATGAGCAGTTCTTC. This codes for CASSLFGTGEYNEQFF.

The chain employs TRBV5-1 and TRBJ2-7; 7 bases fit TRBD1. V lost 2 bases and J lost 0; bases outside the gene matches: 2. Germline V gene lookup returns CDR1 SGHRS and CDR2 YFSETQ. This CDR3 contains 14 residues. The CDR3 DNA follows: TGCGCCAGCAGCTTACAGGGGATCTCCTACGAGCAGTACTTC. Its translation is CASSLQGISYEQYF.

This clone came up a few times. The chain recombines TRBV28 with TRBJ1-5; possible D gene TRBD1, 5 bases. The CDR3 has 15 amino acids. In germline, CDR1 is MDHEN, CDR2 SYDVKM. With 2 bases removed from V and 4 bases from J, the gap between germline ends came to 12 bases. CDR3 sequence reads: CASSLRGGVNQPQHF. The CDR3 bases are TGTGCCAGCAGTTTAAGGGGAGGGGTTAATCAGCCCCAGCATTTT. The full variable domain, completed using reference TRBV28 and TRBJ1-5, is DVKVTQSSRYLVKRTGEKVFLECVQDMDHENMFWYRQDPGLGLRLIYFSYDVKMKEKGDIPEGYSVSREKKERFSLILESASTNQTSMYLCASSLRGGVNQPQHFGDGTRLSIL.

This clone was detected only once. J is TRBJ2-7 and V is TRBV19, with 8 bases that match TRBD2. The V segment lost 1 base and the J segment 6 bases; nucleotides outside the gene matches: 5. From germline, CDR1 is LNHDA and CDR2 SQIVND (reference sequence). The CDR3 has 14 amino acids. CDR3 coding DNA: TGTGCCAGTAGTATAGCGGGGGGGAGAGGCGAGCAGTACTTC. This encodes CASSIAGGRGEQYF. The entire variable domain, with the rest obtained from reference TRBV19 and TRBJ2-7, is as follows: DGGITQSPKYLFRKEGQNVTLSCEQNLNHDAMYWYRQDPGQGLRLIYYSQIVNDFQKGDIAEGYSVSREKKESFPLTVTSAQKNPTAFYLCASSIAGGRGEQYFGPGTRLTVT.

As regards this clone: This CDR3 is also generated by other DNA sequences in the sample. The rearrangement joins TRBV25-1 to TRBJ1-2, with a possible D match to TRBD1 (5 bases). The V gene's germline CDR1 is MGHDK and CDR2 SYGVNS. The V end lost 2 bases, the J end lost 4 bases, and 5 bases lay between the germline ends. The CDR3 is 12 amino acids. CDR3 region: CASSEQGYGYTF. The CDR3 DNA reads TGTGCCAGCAGTGAACAGGGCTATGGCTACACCTTC.

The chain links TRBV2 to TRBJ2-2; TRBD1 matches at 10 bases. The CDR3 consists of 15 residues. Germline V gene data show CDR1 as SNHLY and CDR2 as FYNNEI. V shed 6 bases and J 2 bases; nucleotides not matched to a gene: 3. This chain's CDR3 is CASRRTGGNTGELFF. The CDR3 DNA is TGTGCCAGCAGGCGGACAGGGGGTAACACCGGGGAGCTGTTTTTT.

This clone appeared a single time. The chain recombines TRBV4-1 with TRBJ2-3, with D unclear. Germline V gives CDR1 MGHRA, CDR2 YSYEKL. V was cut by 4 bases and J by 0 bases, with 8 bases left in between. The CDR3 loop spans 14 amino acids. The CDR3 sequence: CASSLPGSTDTQYF. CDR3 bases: TGCGCCAGCAGCCTTCCCGGGAGCACAGATACGCAGTATTTT.

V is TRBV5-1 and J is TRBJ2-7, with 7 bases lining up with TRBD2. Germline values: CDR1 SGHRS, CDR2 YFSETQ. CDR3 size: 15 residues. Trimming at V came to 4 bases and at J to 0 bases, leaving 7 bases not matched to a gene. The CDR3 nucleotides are TGCGCCAGCAGCAACGGGGGGACCAGCTCCTACGAGCAGTACTTC. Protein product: CASSNGGTSSYEQYF.

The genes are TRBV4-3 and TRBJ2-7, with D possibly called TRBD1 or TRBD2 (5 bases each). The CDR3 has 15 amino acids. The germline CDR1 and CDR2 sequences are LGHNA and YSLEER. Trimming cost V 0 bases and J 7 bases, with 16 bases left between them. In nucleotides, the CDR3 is TGCGCCAGCAGCCAAGATTCCCGGGGCTCGCTGGAGCAGTACTTC. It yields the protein CASSQDSRGSLEQYF.

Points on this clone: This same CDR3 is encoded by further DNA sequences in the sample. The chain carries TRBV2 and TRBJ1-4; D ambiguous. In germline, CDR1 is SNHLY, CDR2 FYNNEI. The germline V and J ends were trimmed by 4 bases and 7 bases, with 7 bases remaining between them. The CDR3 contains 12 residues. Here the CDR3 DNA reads TGTGCCAGCAGTGGTGGCGGTGAAAAACTGTTTTTT. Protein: CASSGGGEKLFF.

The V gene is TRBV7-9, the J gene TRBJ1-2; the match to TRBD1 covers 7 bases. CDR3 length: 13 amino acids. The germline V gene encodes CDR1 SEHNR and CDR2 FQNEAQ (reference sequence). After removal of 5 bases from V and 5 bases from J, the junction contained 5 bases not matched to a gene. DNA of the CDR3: TGTGCCAGCAGCCTGACAGGGAAGTATGGCTACACCTTC. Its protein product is CASSLTGKYGYTF.

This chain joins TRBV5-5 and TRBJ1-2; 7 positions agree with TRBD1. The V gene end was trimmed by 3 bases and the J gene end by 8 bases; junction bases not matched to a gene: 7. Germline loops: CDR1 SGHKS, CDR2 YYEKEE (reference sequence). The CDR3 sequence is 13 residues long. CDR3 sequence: CASSSGGRSGYTF. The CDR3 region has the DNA TGTGCCAGCAGCTCAGGGGGTCGTAGCGGCTACACCTTC.

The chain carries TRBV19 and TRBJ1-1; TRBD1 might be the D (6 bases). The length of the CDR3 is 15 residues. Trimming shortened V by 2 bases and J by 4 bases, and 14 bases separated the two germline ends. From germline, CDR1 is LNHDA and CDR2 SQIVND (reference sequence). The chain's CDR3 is CASSIIQGLGTEAFF. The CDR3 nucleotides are TGTGCCAGTAGTATAATCCAGGGGTTGGGCACTGAAGCTTTCTTT.

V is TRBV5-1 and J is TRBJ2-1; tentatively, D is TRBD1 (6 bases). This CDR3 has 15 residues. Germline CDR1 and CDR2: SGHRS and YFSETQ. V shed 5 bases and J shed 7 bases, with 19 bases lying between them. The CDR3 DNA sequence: TGCGCCAGCAGAATACAGGGTCTAGATGGGAATGAGCAGTTCTTC. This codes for CASRIQGLDGNEQFF.

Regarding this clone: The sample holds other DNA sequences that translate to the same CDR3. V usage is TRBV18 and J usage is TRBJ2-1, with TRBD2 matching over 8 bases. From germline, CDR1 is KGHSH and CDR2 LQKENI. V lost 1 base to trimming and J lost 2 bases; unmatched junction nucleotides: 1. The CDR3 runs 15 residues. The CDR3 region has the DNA TGTGCCAGCTCACCACTAGCGGGGACCTACAATGAGCAGTTCTTC. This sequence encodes CASSPLAGTYNEQFF.

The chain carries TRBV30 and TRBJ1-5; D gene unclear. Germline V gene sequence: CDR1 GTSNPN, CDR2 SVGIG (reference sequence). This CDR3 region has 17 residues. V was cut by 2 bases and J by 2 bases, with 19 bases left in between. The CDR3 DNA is TGTGCCTGGAGTCGAACCCCGACAAGCCTAGGCAATCAGCCCCAGCATTTT. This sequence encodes CAWSRTPTSLGNQPQHF. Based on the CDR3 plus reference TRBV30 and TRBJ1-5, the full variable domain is SQTIHQWPATLVQPVGSPLSLECTVEGTSNPNLYWYRQAAGRGLQLLFYSVGIGQISSEVPQNLSASRPQDRQFILSSKKLLLSDSGFYLCAWSRTPTSLGNQPQHFGDGTRLSIL.

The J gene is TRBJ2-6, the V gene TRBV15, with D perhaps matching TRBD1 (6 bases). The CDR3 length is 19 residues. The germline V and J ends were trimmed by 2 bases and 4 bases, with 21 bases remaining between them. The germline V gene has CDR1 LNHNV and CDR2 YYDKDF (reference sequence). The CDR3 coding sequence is TGTGCCACCAGCAGACTACATTCAGGGGTAACTTCCGGGGCCAACGTCCTGACTTTC. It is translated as CATSRLHSGVTSGANVLTF.

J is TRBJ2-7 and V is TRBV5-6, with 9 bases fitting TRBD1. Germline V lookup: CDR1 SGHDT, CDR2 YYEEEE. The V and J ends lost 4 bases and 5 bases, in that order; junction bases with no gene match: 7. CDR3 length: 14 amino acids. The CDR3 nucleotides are TGTGCCAGCAGCAGCGACAGGGGGGTAAACGAGCAGTACTTC. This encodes CASSSDRGVNEQYF.